The 12 T cell receptor beta chains below were found in one sample sequenced in a study of blood T cell repertoires in COVID-19 (dated by TCRdb to 2018 to 2020). The library was prepared using the immunoSEQ multiplex PCR assay. The immuneACCESS repertoire file appears here via TCRdb, limited to in-frame rearrangements. These files lack a portion of the clones; in checked studies, under half of the deficit traces to unresolved V genes, and the cause of the others is not known. This sample has over 200,000 clones in its table, and 70% to 90% of those were observed once. The ten largest clonotypes hold 3% to 3.5% of the sample. Sequencing was done on a sample of peripheral blood. These receptors all stem from a woman in her 30s who had recovered from COVID-19.

V and J are TRBV3-1 (or the pseudogene TRBV3-2) and TRBJ2-5, with 7 bases lining up with TRBD2. The CDR3 spans 18 residues. Losses at the gene ends were 0 bases for V and 5 bases for J; bases not matched to a gene: 15. The germline gives CDR1 LGHDT, CDR2 YNNKEL (reference sequence). CDR3 bases: TGTGCCAGCAGCCAAGATCTCTACTTGAGACTGGGGGGGGAGACCCAGTACTTC. It yields the protein CASSQDLYLRLGGETQYF.

This rearrangement joins TRBV18 to TRBJ1-1, with D maybe TRBD1 (5 bases). The CDR3 runs to 13 residues. CDR1 is KGHSH and CDR2 is LQKENI in the germline V gene. V shed 8 bases and J shed 7 bases, with 17 bases lying between them. CDR3 sequence: CASTPKPGVEAFF. DNA for the CDR3: TGTGCCAGCACTCCCAAACCGGGGGTTGAAGCTTTCTTT.

The V call is TRBV6-6, the J call TRBJ1-6; tentative D call: TRBD1 (6 bases). There are 16 residues in the CDR3. V was trimmed by 0 bases and J by 9 bases, leaving 15 bases between them. Germline CDR1 MNHNY, CDR2 SVGAGI (reference sequence). CDR3: CASSYSSGDLASPLHF. The DNA for the CDR3 is TGTGCCAGCAGTTACTCCTCAGGGGATCTGGCTTCACCCCTCCACTTT.

V gene TRBV6-5 combines with J gene TRBJ1-1; 9 bases map to TRBD1. Trimming removed 3 bases from V and 5 bases from J; junction bases left unmatched: 4. This CDR3 comprises 14 residues. Germline CDR1 MNHEY, CDR2 SVGAGI. CDR3 residues: CASSYNRGLTEAFF. The CDR3 coding sequence is TGTGCCAGCAGTTATAACAGGGGGCTTACTGAAGCTTTCTTT.

This clone occurred once. This chain uses TRBV10-1 with TRBJ2-3; D is unclear. The germline CDR1 and CDR2 sequences are WNHNN and SYGVQD (reference sequence). The CDR3 spans 14 residues. Trimming took 0 bases from V and 3 from J, leaving 7 bases between them. The CDR3 spells CASSESTSTDTQYF. The CDR3 bases are TGCGCCAGCAGTGAGTCAACATCTACAGATACGCAGTATTTT.

The CDR3 region has the DNA TGTGCCAGCAGCTTGGACAGCGGAGGAAACACCATATATTTT. Translation: CASSLDSGGNTIYF. This chain uses TRBV5-5 with TRBJ1-3, with D unclear. V shed 0 bases and J shed 4 bases, with 8 bases lying between them. CDR3 size: 14 residues. Germline V CDR1 and CDR2: SGHKS, YYEKEE (reference sequence).

The CDR3 region is CARPGQGYEQYF. In DNA, the CDR3 is TGTGCCAGACCGGGACAGGGATACGAGCAGTACTTC. This chain joins TRBV21-1 and TRBJ2-7; TRBD1, the table's D call, was not compared with the DNA. TRBV21-1 is a listed pseudogene. This CDR3 is built from 12 residues.

V gene TRBV4-1 combines with J gene TRBJ2-7; D may be TRBD1 (5 bases). Trimming removed 2 bases at V and 2 bases at J, with 10 bases between. Germline CDR1 is MGHRA and CDR2 is YSYEKL. The CDR3 contains 14 residues. CDR3 DNA: TGCGCCAGCAGCCAAACCGACAGCGCCTACGAGCAGTACTTC. Translated: CASSQTDSAYEQYF.

The chain employs TRBV6-7 and TRBJ2-2, with 10 bases identical to TRBD1. TRBV6-7 is an ORF; its function is uncertain. The J segment lost 4 bases and the V segment lost 5 bases, leaving 7 bases of the junction unmatched. The CDR3 totals 16 residues. Here the CDR3 DNA reads TGTGCCAGCAGTCTATCGGGACAGGGGTCCACCGGGGAGCTGTTTTTT. Protein sequence: CASSLSGQGSTGELFF.

V is TRBV11-3 and J is TRBJ2-2; 7 nucleotides agree with TRBD1. This CDR3 contains 14 residues. Losses at the gene ends were 5 bases for V and 3 bases for J; bases not matched to a gene: 3. Per germline, CDR1 SGHNT and CDR2 YENEEA. The CDR3 DNA follows: TGTGCCAGCAGCCGTGGACAGGACACCGGGGAGCTGTTTTTT. It encodes CASSRGQDTGELFF.

The gene calls are TRBV14 and TRBJ2-5; 13 nucleotides match TRBD2. After removal of 4 bases from V and 3 bases from J, the junction contained 2 bases not matched to a gene. This CDR3 is built from 15 residues. Germline CDR1 is SGHDN and CDR2 is FVKESK. CDR3 sequence reads: CASSPGTSGEETQYF. The CDR3 DNA reads as TGTGCCAGCAGCCCTGGGACTAGCGGGGAAGAGACCCAGTACTTC.

The chain uses TRBV15 and TRBJ2-5; no firm D call. This CDR3 comprises 14 residues. V was cut by 1 base and J by 5 bases, with 11 bases left in between. Germline-derived CDR1 and CDR2 are LNHNV and YYDKDF (reference sequence). CDR3 in amino acids: CATSRGQLGETQYF. The DNA for the CDR3 is TGTGCCACCAGCAGAGGGCAGCTGGGCGAGACCCAGTACTTC.